This T cell receptor beta chain was sequenced during a study of technical replicates of blood from several donors. The method was immunoSEQ multiplex PCR; TCRdb's version includes in-frame clones alone and lacks a portion of them. The data hold over 85,000 clones, with approximately 94% observed a single time. Germline V gene sequence: CDR1 MGHRA, CDR2 YSYEKL. The CDR3 extends over 14 amino acids. V was clipped by 0 bases and J by 3 bases, with 9 bases between them. Sample: T cells isolated from PBMCs. The chain joins TRBV4-1 to TRBJ2-7, with D unclear. This clonotype was obtained from a human donor in good health. The CDR3 DNA sequence: TGCGCCAGCAGCCAAGAGGAGCTAGTCTACGAGCAGTACTTC. Amino acids: CASSQEELVYEQYF.